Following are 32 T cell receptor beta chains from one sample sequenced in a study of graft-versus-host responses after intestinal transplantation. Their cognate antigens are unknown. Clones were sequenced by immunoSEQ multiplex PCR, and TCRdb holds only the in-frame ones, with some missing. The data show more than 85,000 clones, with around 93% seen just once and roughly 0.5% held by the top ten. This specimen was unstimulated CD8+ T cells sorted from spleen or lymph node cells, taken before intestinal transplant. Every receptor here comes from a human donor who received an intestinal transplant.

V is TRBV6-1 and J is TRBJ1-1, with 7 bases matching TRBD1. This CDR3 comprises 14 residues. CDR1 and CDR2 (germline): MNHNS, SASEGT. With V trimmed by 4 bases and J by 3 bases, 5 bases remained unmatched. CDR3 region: CASSVGGQDTEAFF. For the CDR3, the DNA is TGTGCCAGCAGTGTAGGGGGCCAAGACACTGAAGCTTTCTTT.

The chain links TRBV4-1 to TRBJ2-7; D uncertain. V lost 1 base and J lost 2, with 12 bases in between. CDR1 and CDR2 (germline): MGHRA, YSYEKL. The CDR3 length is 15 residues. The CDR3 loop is CASSQGVKGPYEQYF. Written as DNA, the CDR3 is TGCGCCAGCAGCCAAGGAGTTAAGGGTCCCTACGAGCAGTACTTC.

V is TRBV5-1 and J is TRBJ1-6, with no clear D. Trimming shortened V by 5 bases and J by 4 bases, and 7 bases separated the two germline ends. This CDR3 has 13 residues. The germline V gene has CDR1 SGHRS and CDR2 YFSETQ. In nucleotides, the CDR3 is TGCGCCAGCAGAGCAGAGTATAATTCACCCCTCCACTTT. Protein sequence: CASRAEYNSPLHF. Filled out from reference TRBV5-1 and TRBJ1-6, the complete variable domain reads KAGVTQTPRYLIKTRGQQVTLSCSPISGHRSVSWYQQTPGQGLQFLFEYFSETQRNKGNFPGRFSGRQFSNSRSEMNVSTLELGDSALYLCASRAEYNSPLHFGNGTRLTVT.

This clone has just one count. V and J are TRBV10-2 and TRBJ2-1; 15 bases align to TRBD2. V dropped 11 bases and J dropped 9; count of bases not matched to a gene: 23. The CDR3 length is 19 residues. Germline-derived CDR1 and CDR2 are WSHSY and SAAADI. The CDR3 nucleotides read TGCGCCGGAACCGACAGGGACAGGGACGGACTAGCGGGAGGGGGTGAGCAGTTCTTC. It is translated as CAGTDRDRDGLAGGGEQFF.

CDR3 residues: CASSSSWGQDTQYF. The CDR3 DNA reads TGCGCCAGCAGCTCAAGTTGGGGACAAGATACGCAGTATTTT. The rearrangement uses TRBV4-1 and TRBJ2-3; a weak D match, TRBD1 (6 bases). The germline V gene has CDR1 MGHRA and CDR2 YSYEKL. The CDR3 extends over 14 amino acids. V was cut by 5 bases and J by 5 bases, with 14 bases left in between.

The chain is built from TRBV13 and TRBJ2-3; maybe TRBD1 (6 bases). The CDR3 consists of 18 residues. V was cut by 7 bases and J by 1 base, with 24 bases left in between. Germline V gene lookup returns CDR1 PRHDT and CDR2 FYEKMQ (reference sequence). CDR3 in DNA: TGTGCCAGCACTCCTCGATTGGGGGAGTCAGGGGGCACAGATACGCAGTATTTT. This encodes CASTPRLGESGGTDTQYF.

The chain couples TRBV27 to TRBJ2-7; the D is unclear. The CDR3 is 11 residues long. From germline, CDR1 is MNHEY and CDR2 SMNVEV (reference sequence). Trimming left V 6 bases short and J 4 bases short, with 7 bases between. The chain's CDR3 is CASSKNYEQYF. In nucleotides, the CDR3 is TGTGCCAGCAGCAAGAATTACGAGCAGTACTTC.

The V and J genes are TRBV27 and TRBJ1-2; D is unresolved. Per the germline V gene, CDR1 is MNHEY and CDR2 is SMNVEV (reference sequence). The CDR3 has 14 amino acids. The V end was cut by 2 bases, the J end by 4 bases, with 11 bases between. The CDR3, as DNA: TGTGCCAGCAGTTTAAGGGAGTCCTCCTATGGCTACACCTTC. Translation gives CASSLRESSYGYTF.

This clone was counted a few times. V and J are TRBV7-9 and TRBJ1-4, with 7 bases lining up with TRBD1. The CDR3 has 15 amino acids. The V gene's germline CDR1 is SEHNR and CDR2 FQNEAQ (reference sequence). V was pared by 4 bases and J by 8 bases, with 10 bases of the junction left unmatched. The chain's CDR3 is CASSSPGTVGEKLFF. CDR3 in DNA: TGTGCCAGCAGCTCCCCCGGGACAGTGGGGGAAAAACTGTTTTTT.

The CDR3 DNA follows: TGCGCCAGCAGCCGGCGGGCACTAGCTAGGGAGGATGAGCAGTTCTTC. Translating it yields CASSRRALAREDEQFF. The rearrangement joins TRBV4-1 to TRBJ2-1; possible D gene TRBD2, 6 bases. The CDR3 has 16 amino acids. Germline CDR1 and CDR2: MGHRA and YSYEKL. Trimming shortened V by 4 bases and J by 8 bases, and 21 bases separated the two germline ends.

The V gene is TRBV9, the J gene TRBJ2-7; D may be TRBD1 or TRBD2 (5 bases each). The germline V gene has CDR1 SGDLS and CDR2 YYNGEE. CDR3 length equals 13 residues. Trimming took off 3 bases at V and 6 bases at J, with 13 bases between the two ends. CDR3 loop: CASSAGGDGEQYF. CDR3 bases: TGTGCCAGCAGCGCTGGGGGAGACGGCGAGCAGTACTTC.

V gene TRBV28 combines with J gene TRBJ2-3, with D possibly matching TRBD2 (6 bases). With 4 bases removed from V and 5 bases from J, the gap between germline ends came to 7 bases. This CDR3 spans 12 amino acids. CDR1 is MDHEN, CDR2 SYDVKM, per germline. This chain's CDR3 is CASSYGGDTQYF. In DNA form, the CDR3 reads TGTGCCAGCAGTTACGGGGGAGATACGCAGTATTTT.

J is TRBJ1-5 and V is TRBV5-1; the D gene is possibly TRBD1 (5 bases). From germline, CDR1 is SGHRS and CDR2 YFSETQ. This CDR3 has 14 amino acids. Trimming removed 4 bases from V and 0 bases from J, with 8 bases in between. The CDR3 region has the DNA TGCGCCAGCAGCCCTCAGGGTAGCAATCAGCCCCAGCATTTT. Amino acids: CASSPQGSNQPQHF.

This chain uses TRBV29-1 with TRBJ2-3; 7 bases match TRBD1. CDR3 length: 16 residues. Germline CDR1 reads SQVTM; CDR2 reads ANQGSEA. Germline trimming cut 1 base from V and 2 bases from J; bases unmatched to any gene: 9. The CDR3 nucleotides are TGCAGCGTTGAAGGGGAGACAGGGAAGCCCACAGATACGCAGTATTTT. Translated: CSVEGETGKPTDTQYF.

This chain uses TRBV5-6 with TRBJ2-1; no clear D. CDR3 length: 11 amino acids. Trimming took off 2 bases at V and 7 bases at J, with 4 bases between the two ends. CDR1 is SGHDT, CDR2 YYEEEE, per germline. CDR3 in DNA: TGTGCCAGCAGCTTTGCGAATGAGCAGTTCTTC. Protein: CASSFANEQFF.

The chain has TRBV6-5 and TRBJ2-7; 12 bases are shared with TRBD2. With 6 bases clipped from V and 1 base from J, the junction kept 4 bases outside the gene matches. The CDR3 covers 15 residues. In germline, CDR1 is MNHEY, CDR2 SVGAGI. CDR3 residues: CASRTGTSGSYEQYF. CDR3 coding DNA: TGTGCCAGCAGGACCGGGACTAGCGGGTCCTACGAGCAGTACTTC.

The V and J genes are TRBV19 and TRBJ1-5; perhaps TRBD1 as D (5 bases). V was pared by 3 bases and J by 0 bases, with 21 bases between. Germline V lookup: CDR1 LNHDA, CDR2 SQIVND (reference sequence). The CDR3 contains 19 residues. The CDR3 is CASSIQQTVVENSNQPQHF. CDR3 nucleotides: TGTGCCAGTAGTATCCAGCAGACAGTCGTGGAGAATAGCAATCAGCCCCAGCATTTT.

The CDR3: CASSEVGNEQFF. The CDR3 DNA reads TGTGCCAGCAGTGAAGTAGGGAATGAGCAGTTCTTC. The V and J genes are TRBV2 and TRBJ2-1, with D hard to call. The CDR3 is made up of 12 amino acids. V was trimmed by 1 base and J by 7 bases, leaving 5 bases between them. Germline V gene sequence: CDR1 SNHLY, CDR2 FYNNEI.

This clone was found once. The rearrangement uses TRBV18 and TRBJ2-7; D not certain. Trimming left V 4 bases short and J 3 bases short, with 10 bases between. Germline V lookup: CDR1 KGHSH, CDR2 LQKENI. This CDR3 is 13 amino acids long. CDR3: CASSHSGSYEQYF. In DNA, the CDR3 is TGTGCCAGCTCACACTCGGGTAGCTACGAGCAGTACTTC.

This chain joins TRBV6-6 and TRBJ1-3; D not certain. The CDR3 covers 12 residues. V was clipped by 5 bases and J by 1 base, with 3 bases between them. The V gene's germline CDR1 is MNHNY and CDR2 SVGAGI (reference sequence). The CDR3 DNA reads TGTGCCAGCAGTCCGTCTGGAAACACCATATATTTT. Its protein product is CASSPSGNTIYF.

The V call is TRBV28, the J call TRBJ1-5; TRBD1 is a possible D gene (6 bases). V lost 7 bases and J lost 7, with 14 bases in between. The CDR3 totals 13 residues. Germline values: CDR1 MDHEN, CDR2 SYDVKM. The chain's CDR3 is CASTKVQGQPQHF. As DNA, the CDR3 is TGTGCCAGCACAAAAGTACAGGGACAGCCCCAGCATTTT.

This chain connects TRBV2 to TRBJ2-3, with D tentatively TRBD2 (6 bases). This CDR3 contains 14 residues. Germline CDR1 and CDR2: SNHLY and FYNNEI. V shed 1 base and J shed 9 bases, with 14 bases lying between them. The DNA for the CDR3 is TGTGCCAGCAGTGAAGGGTCTAGTGGAGGGACGCAGTATTTT. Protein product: CASSEGSSGGTQYF.

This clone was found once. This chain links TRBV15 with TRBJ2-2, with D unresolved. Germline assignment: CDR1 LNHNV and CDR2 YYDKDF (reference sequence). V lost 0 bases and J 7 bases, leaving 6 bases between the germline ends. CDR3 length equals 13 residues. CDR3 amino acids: CATSRDPGGELFF. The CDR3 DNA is TGTGCCACCAGCAGAGATCCGGGCGGGGAGCTGTTTTTT.

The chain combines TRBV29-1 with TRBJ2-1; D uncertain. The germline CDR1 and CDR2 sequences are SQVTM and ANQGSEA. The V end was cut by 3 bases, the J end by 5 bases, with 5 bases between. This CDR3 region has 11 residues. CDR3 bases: TGCAGCGTTGACCAAGACAATGAGCAGTTCTTC. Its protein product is CSVDQDNEQFF.

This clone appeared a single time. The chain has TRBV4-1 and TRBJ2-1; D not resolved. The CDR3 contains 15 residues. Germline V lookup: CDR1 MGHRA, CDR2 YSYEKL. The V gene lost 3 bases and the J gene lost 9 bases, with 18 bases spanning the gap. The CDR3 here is CASSQDPGGATEQFF. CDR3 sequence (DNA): TGCGCCAGCAGCCAGGATCCAGGCGGAGCAACTGAGCAGTTCTTC.

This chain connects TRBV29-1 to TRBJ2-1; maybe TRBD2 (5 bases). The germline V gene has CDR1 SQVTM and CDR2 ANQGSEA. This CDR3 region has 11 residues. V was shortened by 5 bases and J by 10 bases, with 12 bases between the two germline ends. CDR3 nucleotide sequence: TGCAGCGTTTGGGTAAGAGGGGAGCAGTTCTTC. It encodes CSVWVRGEQFF.

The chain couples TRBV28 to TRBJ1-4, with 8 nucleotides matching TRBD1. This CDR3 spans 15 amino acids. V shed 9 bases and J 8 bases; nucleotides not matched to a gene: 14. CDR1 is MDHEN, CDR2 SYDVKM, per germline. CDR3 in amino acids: CASFNPRTGTEKLFF. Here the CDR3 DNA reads TGTGCCAGTTTCAACCCCCGGACAGGGACCGAAAAACTGTTTTTT.

CDR3 in DNA: TGTGCCAGCAGCCCAATGGGGGGGATAGAGACCCAGTACTTC. It encodes CASSPMGGIETQYF. The rearrangement links TRBV5-4 to TRBJ2-5, with 7 bases matching TRBD2. Germline CDR1 is SGHNT and CDR2 is YYREEE (reference sequence). V shed 4 bases and J 4 bases; nucleotides not matched to a gene: 7. This CDR3 region has 14 residues.

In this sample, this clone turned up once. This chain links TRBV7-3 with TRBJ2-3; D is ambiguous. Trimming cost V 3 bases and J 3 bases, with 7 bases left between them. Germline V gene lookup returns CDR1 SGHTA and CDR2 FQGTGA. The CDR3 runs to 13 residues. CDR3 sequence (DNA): TGTGCCAGCAGCTTCGAGACGACAGATACGCAGTATTTT. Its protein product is CASSFETTDTQYF.

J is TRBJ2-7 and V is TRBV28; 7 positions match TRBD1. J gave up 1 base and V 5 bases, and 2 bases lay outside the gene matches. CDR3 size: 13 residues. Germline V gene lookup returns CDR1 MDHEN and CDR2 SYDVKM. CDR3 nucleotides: TGTGCCAGCAGTCAGACAGGGTCCTACGAGCAGTACTTC. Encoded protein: CASSQTGSYEQYF.

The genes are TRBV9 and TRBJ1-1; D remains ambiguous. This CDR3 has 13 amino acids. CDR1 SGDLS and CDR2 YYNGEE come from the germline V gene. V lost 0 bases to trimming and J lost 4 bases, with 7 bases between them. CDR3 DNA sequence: TGTGCCAGCAGCGTAGTTACCGTCACTGAAGCTTTCTTT. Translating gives CASSVVTVTEAFF.

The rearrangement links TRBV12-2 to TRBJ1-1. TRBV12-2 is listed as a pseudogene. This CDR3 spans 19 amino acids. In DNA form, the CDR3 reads TGTGCAAGTCGCTTGCTGCCGGGCGCCCGAGGGAGTAGAGGCACTGAAGCTTTCTTT. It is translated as CASRLLPGARGSRGTEAFF.